This T cell receptor beta chain stems from a study of cytomegalovirus exposure and HLA in healthy donors. Findings of the study overall: Later on, analysis showed that most CMV-associated TCR beta chains appeared to be HLA-restricted. V- and J-gene trimming in TCR beta was tied to a missense DCLRE1C variant by an analysis performed later.

CDR1 and CDR2 from the germline V gene are MRHNA and SNTAGT. This CDR3 comprises 15 residues. Trimming removed 7 bases from V and 7 bases from J, with 20 bases in between. About this clone itself: What it recognizes is unknown.

Primers: 60 Vbeta forward and 13 Jbeta reverse. Libraries were prepared by immunoSEQ multiplex PCR; TCRdb keeps only in-frame clonotypes and omits some of them. The top ten hold roughly 8.9% of the sample, which has over 85,000 clones, more than 70% seen once. The sequenced sample consisted of PBMCs. The V and J genes are TRBV6-4 and TRBJ2-1, with TRBD1 as a possible D gene (5 bases). This receptor was taken from a male donor in good health and CMV-seropositive. For the CDR3, the DNA is TGTGCCAGCATCTCCTGGGCAGGGTGGGAAAATGAGCAGTTCTTC. This encodes CASISWAGWENEQFF.